This T cell receptor beta chain was sequenced in a study of technical replicates of blood from a few donors. The assay was immunoSEQ multiplex PCR, and TCRdb's table has in-frame clones only and misses some. The sample has approximately 65,000 clones; approximately 86% are singletons. V was clipped by 1 base and J by 5 bases, with 18 bases between them. From germline, CDR1 is LNHNV and CDR2 YYDKDF (reference sequence). The CDR3 sequence is 17 residues long. Input material: PBMCs. This sequence was found in a human donor in good health. Some clones in this sample may be carry-over from other donors' samples. The rearrangement joins TRBV15 to TRBJ2-1, with a weak D call TRBD1 (6 bases). This chain's CDR3 is CATSRGLVGAWDNEQFF. DNA for the CDR3: TGTGCCACCAGCAGAGGCCTAGTGGGGGCCTGGGACAATGAGCAGTTCTTC.